These T cell receptor beta chains were read from a single sample in a study of cytomegalovirus exposure and HLA in healthy donors. Sequenced by immunoSEQ multiplex PCR; TCRdb stores in-frame clones only, minus some. Of 160,000 or so clones in the sample, 60% to 85% are singletons; the top ten hold 3.1%. Source material: PBMCs. Receptors were obtained from a woman between 40 and 50 years old in good health and CMV-seronegative. Both conserved end residues are part of each CDR3. The order of the fields is D gene, clone size, J gene, V gene, CDR3 protein, CDR3 DNA. A D gene is named only where the DNA matches it firmly. The size entry is marked missing in some rows and otherwise reads once, few, many or a size class.

TRBD2,NA,TRBJ2-3,TRBV10-3,CAISPTSGGRQDTQYF,TGTGCCATCAGCCCGACTAGCGGGGGACGCCAAGATACGCAGTATTTT
TRBD1,once,TRBJ1-1,TRBV18,CASKQGAQNTEAFF,TGTGCCAGCAAACAGGGGGCGCAGAACACTGAAGCTTTCTTT
NA,once,TRBJ1-5,TRBV2,CASKGPGRGQPQHF,TGTGCCAGCAAGGGCCCAGGGCGAGGTCAGCCCCAGCATTTT
NA,NA,TRBJ2-5,TRBV30,CAWSVIAEPVQETQYF,TGTGCCTGGAGTGTAATAGCGGAGCCAGTCCAAGAGACCCAGTACTTC
TRBD1,once,TRBJ2-2,TRBV5-8,CASSRGTGVTGELFF,TGTGCCAGCAGCCGCGGGACAGGGGTCACCGGGGAGCTGTTTTTT
TRBD1,NA,TRBJ1-3,TRBV11-2,CASSPRGLRGNTIYF,TGTGCCAGCAGCCCGAGGGGGCTACGTGGAAACACCATATATTTT
NA,NA,TRBJ1-1,TRBV6-6,CASSNLIQGNTEAFF,TGTGCCAGCAGTAACTTAATACAGGGGAACACTGAAGCTTTCTTT
NA,NA,TRBJ2-7,TRBV28,CATLRGGSYEQYF,TGTGCCACCCTCCGCGGAGGATCCTACGAGCAGTACTTC
TRBD1,once,TRBJ2-5,TRBV2,CATGTGETQYF,TGTGCCACCGGGACAGGGGAGACCCAGTACTTC
TRBD1,NA,TRBJ2-5,TRBV9,CASSVSPGTEETQYF,TGTGCCAGCAGCGTATCCCCCGGGACAGAAGAGACCCAGTACTTC
TRBD1,NA,TRBJ2-6,TRBV7-9,CASSPRDRLSGANVLTF,TGTGCCAGCAGCCCGCGGGACAGGCTCTCTGGGGCCAACGTCCTGACTTTC
TRBD2,few,TRBJ2-1,TRBV6-5,CAISGRGSGPEQFF,TGTGCCATCAGTGGGAGGGGAAGCGGACCTGAGCAGTTCTTC
NA,NA,TRBJ2-5,TRBV28,CASTSGGVETQYF,TGTGCCAGCACCTCCGGCGGGGTAGAGACCCAGTACTTC
TRBD1,NA,TRBJ1-2,TRBV7-9,CASSLQDRGNYGYTF,TGTGCCAGCAGCTTGCAGGACAGGGGCAACTATGGCTACACCTTC
TRBD1,NA,TRBJ1-2,TRBV9,CASSVGGRGNYGYTF,TGTGCCAGCAGCGTAGGAGGCAGGGGGAACTATGGCTACACCTTC
TRBD2,NA,TRBJ2-3,TRBV7-9,CASSLGSGGLSTDTQYF,TGTGCCAGCAGCTTAGGGAGCGGGGGACTTAGCACAGATACGCAGTATTTT
NA,few,TRBJ2-3,TRBV6-1,CASNFPLDTQYF,TGTGCCAGCAATTTCCCCTTGGATACGCAGTATTTT
TRBD2,NA,TRBJ2-1,TRBV4-1,CASRGAGLTYNEQFF,TGCGCCAGCAGGGGAGCGGGGCTAACCTACAATGAGCAGTTCTTC
TRBD2,once,TRBJ2-1,TRBV28,CASSNSGGAYNEQFF,TGTGCCAGCAGCAACAGCGGGGGGGCATACAATGAGCAGTTCTTC
NA,NA,TRBJ1-4,TRBV28,CASSFNEGWVFF,TGTGCCAGCAGTTTCAACGAGGGTTGGGTGTTTTTT
NA,NA,TRBJ1-2,TRBV5-1,CASSPVPGDYGYTF,TGCGCCAGCAGCCCAGTGCCAGGGGACTATGGCTACACCTTC
NA,NA,TRBJ2-3,TRBV19,CASSILAASTDTQYF,TGTGCCAGTAGTATACTAGCCGCTAGCACAGATACGCAGTATTTT
TRBD1,NA,TRBJ1-1,TRBV14,CASSQDPARGPTEAFF,TGTGCCAGCAGCCAAGACCCGGCCAGGGGGCCTACTGAAGCTTTCTTT
TRBD1,NA,TRBJ2-2,TRBV5-1,CASSPNAGGANTGELFF,TGCGCCAGCAGCCCTAACGCAGGGGGCGCGAACACCGGGGAGCTGTTTTTT
NA,NA,TRBJ1-1,TRBV9,CASSVVNRENTEAFF,TGTGCCAGCAGCGTAGTAAACAGGGAGAACACTGAAGCTTTCTTT
TRBD2,NA,TRBJ2-1,TRBV10-2,CASSEPASGGAGEQFF,TGCGCCAGCAGTGAGCCTGCTAGCGGGGGGGCGGGGGAGCAGTTCTTC
NA,once,TRBJ2-2,TRBV5-4,CASSLGGRGDTGELFF,TGTGCCAGCAGCTTGGGGGGCAGGGGCGACACCGGGGAGCTGTTTTTT
NA,NA,TRBJ2-2,TRBV7-6,CASSFRVTGELFF,TGTGCCAGCAGCTTCAGGGTCACCGGGGAGCTGTTTTTT
TRBD1,NA,TRBJ1-2,TRBV19,CASSPWDRVNYGYTF,TGTGCCAGTAGTCCGTGGGACAGGGTGAACTATGGCTACACCTTC
NA,NA,TRBJ2-3,TRBV4-1,CASSQEAKDTQYF,TGCGCCAGCAGCCAAGAGGCCAAAGATACGCAGTATTTT
NA,NA,TRBJ1-1,TRBV4-2,CASSQGLTEAFF,TGTGCCAGCAGCCAGGGACTAACTGAAGCTTTCTTT
TRBD1,NA,TRBJ1-2,TRBV7-9,CASSPGQDHGYTF,TGTGCCAGCAGCCCTGGACAGGATCATGGCTACACCTTC
TRBD1,NA,TRBJ1-2,TRBV19,CASSIGTDRSYGYTF,TGTGCCAGTAGTATAGGGACGGACAGGAGCTATGGCTACACCTTC
NA,NA,TRBJ1-4,TRBV6-6,CASSTARGNEKLFF,TGTGCCAGCAGCACCGCGAGAGGGAATGAAAAACTGTTTTTT
NA,NA,TRBJ1-1,TRBV27,CASKSGETEAFF,TGTGCCAGCAAGTCCGGGGAAACTGAAGCTTTCTTT
NA,NA,TRBJ1-1,TRBV5-1,CASSLAGAGTEAFF,TGCGCCAGCAGCTTGGCAGGGGCCGGCACTGAAGCTTTCTTT
TRBD1,NA,TRBJ1-2,TRBV6-5,CASRAPTGGTIGYTF,TGTGCCAGCAGGGCCCCGACAGGGGGCACGATTGGCTACACCTTC
TRBD1,NA,TRBJ1-5,TRBV2,CASRDRGYSNQPQHF,TGTGCCAGCAGGGACAGGGGTTATAGCAATCAGCCCCAGCATTTT
NA,NA,TRBJ2-7,TRBV28,CASRTRKEQYF,TGTGCCAGCAGGACGCGGAAGGAGCAGTACTTC
TRBD1,NA,TRBJ1-4,TRBV11-3,CASSARTGGELFF,TGTGCCAGCAGCGCCCGTACAGGGGGGGAACTGTTTTTT
NA,NA,TRBJ2-3,TRBV5-8,CASSLAWGGGSTDTQYF,TGTGCCAGCAGCTTGGCCTGGGGTGGAGGAAGCACAGATACGCAGTATTTT
TRBD2,once,TRBJ2-3,TRBV11-2,CASSLDLAGGRGDTQYF,TGTGCCAGCAGCTTAGATCTAGCGGGGGGCCGGGGAGATACGCAGTATTTT
NA,few,TRBJ1-1,TRBV5-6,CASSLVQGQAFF,TGTGCCAGCAGCTTGGTGCAGGGCCAAGCTTTCTTT